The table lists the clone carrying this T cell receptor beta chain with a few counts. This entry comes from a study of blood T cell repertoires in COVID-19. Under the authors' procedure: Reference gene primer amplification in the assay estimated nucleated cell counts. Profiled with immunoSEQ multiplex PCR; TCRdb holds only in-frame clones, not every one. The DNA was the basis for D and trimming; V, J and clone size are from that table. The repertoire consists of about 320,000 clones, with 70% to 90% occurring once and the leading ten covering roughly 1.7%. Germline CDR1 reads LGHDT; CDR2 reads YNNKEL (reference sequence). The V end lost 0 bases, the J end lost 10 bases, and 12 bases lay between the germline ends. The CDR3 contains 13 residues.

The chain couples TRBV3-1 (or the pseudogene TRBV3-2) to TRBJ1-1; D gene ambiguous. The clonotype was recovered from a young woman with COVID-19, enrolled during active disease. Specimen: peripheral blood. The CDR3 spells CASSQERYNSAFF. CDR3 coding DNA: TGTGCCAGCAGCCAAGAGCGGTATAATTCAGCTTTCTTT.